This T cell receptor (beta chain) was captured by sequencing in a study of T cell responses to AZD1222 COVID-19 vaccine. The CDR3 has 15 residues. Per germline, CDR1 SGHTA and CDR2 FQGTGA. With V trimmed by 5 bases and J by 0 bases, 2 bases remained unmatched. On this clone itself: What it binds is unknown.

Generated by immunoSEQ multiplex PCR, the TCRdb table keeps only in-frame clones and is missing some. In the table there are just under 75,000 clones, 80% of which are singletons. Study-wide results and caveats: Once two AZD1222 doses were given, Spike-specific TCR breadth and depth went up. Spike-spanning, vaccine-associated CD4 TCRs were dominant at 160-218 and 743-854. Reportedly, nearly half of unique spike TCRs recognized epitopes outside B.1.351/B.1.1.7 mutations. Donors skewed white British and female; clonal diversity was possibly underestimated.

The genes are TRBV7-3 and TRBJ2-2; 8 positions match TRBD2. The material was peripheral blood, obtained 28 days after the second AZD1222 dose. The clonotype comes from an adult who received the AZD1222 COVID-19 vaccine. The CDR3 reads CASSPLAANTGELFF. CDR3 sequence (DNA): TGTGCCAGCAGCCCACTAGCGGCGAACACCGGGGAGCTGTTTTTT.